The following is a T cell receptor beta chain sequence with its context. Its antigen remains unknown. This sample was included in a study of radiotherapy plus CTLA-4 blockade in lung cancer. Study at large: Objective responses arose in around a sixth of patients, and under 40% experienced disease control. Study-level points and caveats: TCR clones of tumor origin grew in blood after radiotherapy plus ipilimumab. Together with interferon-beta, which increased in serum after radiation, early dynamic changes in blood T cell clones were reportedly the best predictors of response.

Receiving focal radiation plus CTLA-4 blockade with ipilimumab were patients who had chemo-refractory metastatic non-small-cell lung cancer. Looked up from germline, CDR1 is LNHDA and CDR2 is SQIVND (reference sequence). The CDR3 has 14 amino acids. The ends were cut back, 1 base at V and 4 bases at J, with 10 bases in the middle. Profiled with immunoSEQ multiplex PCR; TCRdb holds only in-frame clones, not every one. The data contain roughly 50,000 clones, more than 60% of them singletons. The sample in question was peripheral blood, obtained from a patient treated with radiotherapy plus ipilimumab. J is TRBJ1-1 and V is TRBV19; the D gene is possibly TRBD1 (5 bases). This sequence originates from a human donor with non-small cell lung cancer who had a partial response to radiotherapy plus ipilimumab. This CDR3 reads CASSIGQRGTEAFF. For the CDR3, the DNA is TGTGCCAGTAGTATAGGACAGCGGGGCACTGAAGCTTTCTTT.